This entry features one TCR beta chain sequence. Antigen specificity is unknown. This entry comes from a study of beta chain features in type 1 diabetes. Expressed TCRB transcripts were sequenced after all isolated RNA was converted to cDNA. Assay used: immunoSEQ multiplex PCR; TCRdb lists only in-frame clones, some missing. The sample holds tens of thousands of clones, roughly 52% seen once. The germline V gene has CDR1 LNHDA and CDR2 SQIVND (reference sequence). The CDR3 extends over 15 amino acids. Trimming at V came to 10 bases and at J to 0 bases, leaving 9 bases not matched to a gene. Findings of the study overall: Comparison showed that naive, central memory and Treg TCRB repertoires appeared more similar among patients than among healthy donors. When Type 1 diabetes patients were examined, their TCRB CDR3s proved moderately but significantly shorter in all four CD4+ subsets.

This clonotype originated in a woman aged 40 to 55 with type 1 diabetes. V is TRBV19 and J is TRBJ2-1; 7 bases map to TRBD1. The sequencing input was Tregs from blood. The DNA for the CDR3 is TGTGCCACCAAATTAAACAGGGGCTCCTACAATGAGCAGTTCTTC. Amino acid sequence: CATKLNRGSYNEQFF.